The entry below describes one T cell receptor (beta chain). The target antigen is unknown. Using immunoSEQ multiplex PCR, the repertoire was profiled, and TCRdb retains in-frame clones only, with some absent. The sample lists roughly 80,000 clones, about 94% occurring once. Autoimmune disease history or systemic immunosuppression excluded patients. This entry comes from a study of OX40 agonist ivuxolimab in advanced cancers. Study-level points and caveats: Compared with others, partial responders at 0.1-3.0 mg/kg displayed clonal expansion among the lowest. The CD4+ and CD8+ T cells in the blood had expanded clonally by week 6 at 0.1 to 3.0 mg/kg.

The germline V and J ends were trimmed by 4 bases and 1 base, with 4 bases remaining between them. CDR3 size: 12 residues. Germline CDR1 is MGHDK and CDR2 is SYGVNS. V and J are TRBV25-1 and TRBJ2-5, with D unclear. The sequence was obtained from an adult with an advanced solid tumor such as melanoma, head and neck, liver or kidney cancer. This specimen was CD4+ or CD8+ T cells sorted from blood, taken in a trial of the OX40 agonist ivuxolimab. In DNA, the CDR3 is TGTGCCAGCAGTGTAAGCCAAGAGACCCAGTACTTC. This sequence encodes CASSVSQETQYF.